Presented here are 9 T cell receptor beta chains from one specimen sequenced in a study of identical twins. TCRdb re-analysed the 5' RACE reads in MiXCR, keeping a single row per CDR3 protein. The table records fewer than 250,000 distinct CDR3 sequences, around 9.6% of them present only once. The sequencing input was memory (CD45RO+) T cells sorted from blood. The receptor set was obtained from a woman aged 18-35 years in good health.

This chain links TRBV20-1 with TRBJ1-2; 8 nucleotides align to TRBD1. Germline V gene lookup returns CDR1 DFQATT and CDR2 SNEGSKA (reference sequence). The CDR3 runs to 14 residues. The V segment lost 6 bases and the J segment 3 bases; nucleotides outside the gene matches: 9. As DNA, the CDR3 is TGCAGTGCCGTGACAGGGGAAGAAGACTATGGCTACACCTTC. Encoded protein: CSAVTGEEDYGYTF.

This clonotype was detected many times. This chain links TRBV19 with TRBJ2-1, with D possibly being TRBD1 or TRBD2 (5 bases each). Trimming pared 7 bases from V and 3 bases from J, leaving 16 bases between. The CDR3 totals 15 residues. Germline CDR1 is LNHDA and CDR2 is SQIVND (reference sequence). In DNA form, the CDR3 reads TGTGCCAGTACCCCCCCCGGGACGGACTACAATGAGCAGTTCTTC. Protein product: CASTPPGTDYNEQFF.

This clonotype was counted ten times or more. The chain is built from TRBV7-2 and TRBJ2-7; D unresolved. Looked up from germline, CDR1 is SGHTA and CDR2 is FQGNSA. Trimming removed 5 bases from V and 2 bases from J, with 13 bases in between. This CDR3 comprises 14 residues. The CDR3 here is CASSLMTGPYEQYF. CDR3 DNA sequence: TGTGCCAGCAGCCTGATGACTGGACCCTACGAGCAGTACTTC.

This clonotype was picked up a small number of times. The chain recombines TRBV4-3 with TRBJ2-2; 12 nucleotides match TRBD2. Looked up from germline, CDR1 is LGHNA and CDR2 is YSLEER. Trimming took 6 bases from V and 5 from J; bases not matched to a gene: 7. The CDR3 runs to 16 residues. In DNA form, the CDR3 reads TGCGCCAGCAGGCCCCGGACTAGCGGGGAAACCGGGGAGCTGTTTTTT. This gives the protein CASRPRTSGETGELFF.

The genes are TRBV6-5 and TRBJ2-1, with unresolved D. The CDR3 loop spans 13 amino acids. Germline CDR1 MNHEY, CDR2 SVGAGI. V was cut by 4 bases and J by 10 bases, with 14 bases left in between. The CDR3 region has the DNA TGTGCCAGCAGTTTCCTTGCGTCGGCAGAGCAGTTCTTC. Amino acid sequence: CASSFLASAEQFF.

This clonotype appeared a few times. The chain has TRBV7-9 and TRBJ2-3; 8 positions match TRBD1. Germline V lookup: CDR1 SEHNR, CDR2 FQNEAQ (reference sequence). With V trimmed by 4 bases and J by 2 bases, 5 bases remained unmatched. CDR3 size: 15 residues. In DNA, the CDR3 is TGTGCCAGCAGCTACTGGACAGGGTCCACAGATACGCAGTATTTT. Its translation is CASSYWTGSTDTQYF.

The gene calls are TRBV7-9 and TRBJ1-5; D perhaps matches TRBD1 (6 bases). The CDR3 runs 14 residues. Germline V gene sequence: CDR1 SEHNR, CDR2 FQNEAQ (reference sequence). Trimming stripped 5 bases from V and 2 bases from J, with 10 bases between. The CDR3 loop reads CASSKGGGNQPQHF. CDR3 nucleotides: TGTGCCAGCAGCAAGGGGGGGGGCAATCAGCCCCAGCATTTT.

This clonotype occurred many times. The chain is built from TRBV27 and TRBJ2-7; perhaps D is TRBD1 or TRBD2 (6 bases each). The germline CDR1 and CDR2 sequences are MNHEY and SMNVEV (reference sequence). The CDR3 extends over 14 amino acids. Trimming left V 6 bases short and J 4 bases short, with 16 bases between. The CDR3 DNA follows: TGTGCCAGCAGCCCCTTAGGGGGGCGATACGAGCAGTACTTC. It is translated as CASSPLGGRYEQYF.

This clonotype was observed a handful of times. The V gene is TRBV6-1, the J gene TRBJ1-1; D is undetermined. Germline V gene sequence: CDR1 MNHNS, CDR2 SASEGT. This CDR3 is built from 13 residues. Deletions cut 7 bases from V and 1 base from J, with 10 bases between. The CDR3 bases are TGTGCCAGCAACCGGCCAGGGAACACTGAAGCTTTCTTT. Residues: CASNRPGNTEAFF.